The 5 T cell receptor beta chains given below trace back to one sample, sequenced in a study of T cell clonotyping in hematopoietic cell transplantation. Assay: immunoSEQ multiplex PCR; the TCRdb copy retains only in-frame clones and omits some. The sample has approximately 70,000 clones, about 94% seen once. Material: peripheral blood mononuclear cells. The receptors were gathered from a man aged 45 to 65 in good health. Some clones in this sample may be carry-over from other donors' samples.

The chain carries TRBV6-5 and TRBJ1-6; 8 bases align to TRBD1. Unmatched junction bases numbered 7, after V lost 2 bases and J lost 10 bases. The CDR3 is 15 amino acids. Looked up from germline, CDR1 is MNHEY and CDR2 is SVGAGI. As DNA, the CDR3 is TGTGCCAGCAGTTACCGCTCAGGGGGCAGGTCACCCCTCCACTTT. Protein: CASSYRSGGRSPLHF.

This sequence joins TRBV14 and TRBJ1-6; possibly TRBD1 for D (6 bases). The CDR3 extends over 14 amino acids. Germline V gene sequence: CDR1 SGHDN, CDR2 FVKESK. With 2 bases removed from V and 9 bases from J, the gap between germline ends came to 11 bases. The CDR3 sequence is CASSQRGGFSPLHF. For the CDR3, the DNA is TGTGCCAGCAGCCAAAGGGGGGGGTTTTCACCCCTCCACTTT.

The rearrangement links TRBV28 to TRBJ2-1; TRBD2 matches 7 bases. V trimming: 4 bases; J trimming: 3 bases; junction bases outside the gene matches: 12. The CDR3 contains 17 residues. Germline V gene sequence: CDR1 MDHEN, CDR2 SYDVKM. DNA of the CDR3: TGTGCCAGCAGTTATAGGACTAGTCCGGTCCTCTACAATGAGCAGTTCTTC. Translating it yields CASSYRTSPVLYNEQFF.

DNA of the CDR3: TGTGCCAGCAGTTCCCCTGCGGACGTAGGAGCCTACGAGCAGTACTTC. This translates into CASSSPADVGAYEQYF. The chain is built from TRBV28 and TRBJ2-7; no clear D. Germline assignment: CDR1 MDHEN and CDR2 SYDVKM. The CDR3 is made up of 16 amino acids. The V and J ends lost 4 bases and 2 bases respectively, with 18 bases between them.

The chain recombines TRBV6-6 with TRBJ2-1; 11 bases align to TRBD2. Germline V gives CDR1 MNHNY, CDR2 SVGAGI (reference sequence). The CDR3 runs to 15 residues. The junction had 9 bases not matched to a gene; V was cut back by 6 bases and J by 8 bases. Here the CDR3 DNA reads TGTGCCAGCAGACTAACTAGCGGGAGTCTCCATGAGCAGTTCTTC. Protein: CASRLTSGSLHEQFF.